What follows are 8 T cell receptor beta chains derived from one specimen sequenced in a study of T cell responses to AZD1222 COVID-19 vaccine. Libraries were prepared by immunoSEQ multiplex PCR; TCRdb keeps only in-frame clonotypes and omits some of them. This sample has some 150,000 clones, with more than 70% found just once. The sequences come from peripheral blood, collected on day 0 of MenACWY control vaccination. The source of these receptors is an adult in good health.

This clone was seen once. This sequence joins TRBV18 and TRBJ1-2; D possibly corresponds to TRBD1 (6 bases). The CDR3 is 14 residues long. Germline assignment: CDR1 KGHSH and CDR2 LQKENI. V was shortened by 2 bases and J by 2 bases, with 9 bases between the two germline ends. The CDR3 DNA sequence: TGTGCCAGCTCACCAACAGGGAAGAACTATGGCTACACCTTC. This encodes CASSPTGKNYGYTF.

The chain recombines TRBV7-3 with TRBJ2-2; no reliable D call. Per the germline V gene, CDR1 is SGHTA and CDR2 is FQGTGA. The CDR3 is 14 residues long. V was cut by 2 bases and J by 2 bases, with 6 bases left in between. CDR3 region: CASSLHRNTGELFF. The CDR3 DNA sequence: TGTGCCAGCAGCTTACACAGAAACACCGGGGAGCTGTTTTTT.

This clone was found once. The rearrangement uses TRBV10-3 and TRBJ1-1; no clear D. Germline V gene sequence: CDR1 ENHRY, CDR2 SYGVKD. Between the trimmed V and J ends, which lost 8 bases and 6 bases, there was a span of 16 bases. CDR3 length: 13 residues. The CDR3 protein is CAISPLFSPEAFF. Written as DNA, the CDR3 is TGTGCCATCTCTCCCCTGTTTTCCCCTGAAGCTTTCTTT.

The chain has TRBV3-1 (or the pseudogene TRBV3-2) and TRBJ2-2, with unresolved D. V was pared by 3 bases and J by 5 bases, with 10 bases between. CDR3 length: 14 amino acids. The germline CDR1 and CDR2 sequences are LGHDT and YNNKEL (reference sequence). As DNA, the CDR3 is TGTGCCAGCAGCCAGGAGACTCGAACCGGGGAGCTGTTTTTT. Its protein is CASSQETRTGELFF.

The V call is TRBV15, the J call TRBJ1-4; 7 nucleotides match TRBD1. The CDR3 totals 14 residues. V trimming: 6 bases; J trimming: 4 bases; junction bases outside the gene matches: 5. The germline V gene has CDR1 LNHNV and CDR2 YYDKDF (reference sequence). CDR3 loop: CATRQQGFNEKLFF. The DNA of the CDR3 is TGTGCCACCAGACAACAGGGGTTTAATGAAAAACTGTTTTTT.

The rearrangement joins TRBV28 to TRBJ2-5; D may be TRBD1 (6 bases). This CDR3 spans 16 amino acids. The germline V gene has CDR1 MDHEN and CDR2 SYDVKM. V was trimmed by 4 bases and J by 5 bases, leaving 20 bases between them. The CDR3 DNA reads TGTGCCAGCAGTTCTACCCCCGGGGACATAGGGGAGACCCAGTACTTC. This translates into CASSSTPGDIGETQYF.

As to this clone: In the same sample, other DNA sequences code for this CDR3. The rearrangement links TRBV5-6 to TRBJ1-2; 11 positions match TRBD1. CDR3 length: 17 residues. V shed 1 base, J shed 5 bases, and the junction held 10 bases outside the gene matches. Germline V lookup: CDR1 SGHDT, CDR2 YYEEEE. CDR3 sequence: CASSLTGQGAGRYGYTF. CDR3 sequence (DNA): TGTGCCAGCAGCTTGACTGGACAGGGGGCAGGTCGGTATGGCTACACCTTC.

The chain recombines TRBV20-1 with TRBJ2-5, with TRBD1 matching 8 bases. The junction had 8 bases not matched to a gene; V was cut back by 3 bases and J by 2 bases. CDR3 length equals 15 residues. CDR1 and CDR2 from the germline V gene are DFQATT and SNEGSKA (reference sequence). In DNA, the CDR3 is TGCAGTGCTAGTTGGGGGACAGGAAAACAAGAGACCCAGTACTTC. Protein: CSASWGTGKQETQYF.